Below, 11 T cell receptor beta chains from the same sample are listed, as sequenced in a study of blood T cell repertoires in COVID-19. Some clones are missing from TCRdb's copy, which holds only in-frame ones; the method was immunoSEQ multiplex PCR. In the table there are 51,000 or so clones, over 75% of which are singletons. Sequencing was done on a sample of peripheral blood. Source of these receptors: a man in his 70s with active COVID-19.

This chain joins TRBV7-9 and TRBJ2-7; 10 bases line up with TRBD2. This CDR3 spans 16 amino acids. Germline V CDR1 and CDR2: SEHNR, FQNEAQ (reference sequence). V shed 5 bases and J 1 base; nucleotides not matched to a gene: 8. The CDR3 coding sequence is TGTGCCAGCAGCCTGCTAGCGGGGGCCGGATCCTACGAGCAGTACTTC. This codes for CASSLLAGAGSYEQYF.

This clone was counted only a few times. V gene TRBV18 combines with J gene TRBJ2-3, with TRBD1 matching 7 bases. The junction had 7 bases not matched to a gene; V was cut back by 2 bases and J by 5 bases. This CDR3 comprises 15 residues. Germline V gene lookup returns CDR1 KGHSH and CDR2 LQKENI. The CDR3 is CASSPSTQGQDTQYF. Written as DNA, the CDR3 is TGTGCCAGCTCACCATCCACACAGGGGCAAGATACGCAGTATTTT.

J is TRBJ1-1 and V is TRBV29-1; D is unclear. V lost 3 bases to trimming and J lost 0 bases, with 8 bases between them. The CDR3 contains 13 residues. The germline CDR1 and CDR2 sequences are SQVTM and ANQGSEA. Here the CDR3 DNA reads TGCAGCGTTGAGGGCCACTTGAACACTGAAGCTTTCTTT. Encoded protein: CSVEGHLNTEAFF.

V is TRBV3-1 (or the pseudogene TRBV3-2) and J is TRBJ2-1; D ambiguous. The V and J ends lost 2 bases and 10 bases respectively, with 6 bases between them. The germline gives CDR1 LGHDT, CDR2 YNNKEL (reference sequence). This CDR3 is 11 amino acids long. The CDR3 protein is CASSQFQEQFF. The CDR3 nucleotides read TGTGCCAGCAGCCAATTTCAAGAGCAGTTCTTC.

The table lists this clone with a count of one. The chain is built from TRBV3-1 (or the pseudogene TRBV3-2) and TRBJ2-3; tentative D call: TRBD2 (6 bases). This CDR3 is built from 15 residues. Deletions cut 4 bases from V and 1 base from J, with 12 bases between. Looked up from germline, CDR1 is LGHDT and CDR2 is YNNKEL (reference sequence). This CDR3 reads CASSPRLERTDTQYF. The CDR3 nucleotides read TGTGCCAGCAGCCCCCGACTAGAGCGCACAGATACGCAGTATTTT.

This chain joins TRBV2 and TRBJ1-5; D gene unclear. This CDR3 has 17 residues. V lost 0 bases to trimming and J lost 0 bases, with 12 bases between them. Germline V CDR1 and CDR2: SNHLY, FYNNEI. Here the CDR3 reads CASSEAGVAYSNQPQHF. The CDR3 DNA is TGTGCCAGCAGTGAAGCGGGAGTAGCCTATAGCAATCAGCCCCAGCATTTT.

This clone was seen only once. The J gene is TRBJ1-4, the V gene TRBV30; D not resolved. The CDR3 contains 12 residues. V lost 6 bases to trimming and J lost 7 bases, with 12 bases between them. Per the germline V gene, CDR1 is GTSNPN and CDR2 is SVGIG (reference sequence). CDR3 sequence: CACEGWAEKLFF. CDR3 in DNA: TGTGCCTGCGAGGGATGGGCTGAAAAACTGTTTTTT.

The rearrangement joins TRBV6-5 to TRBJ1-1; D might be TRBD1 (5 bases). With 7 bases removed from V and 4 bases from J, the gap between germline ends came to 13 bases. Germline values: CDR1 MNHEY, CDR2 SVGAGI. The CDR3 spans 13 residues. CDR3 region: CASKGAGSTEAFF. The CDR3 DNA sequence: TGTGCCAGCAAAGGGGCGGGAAGCACTGAAGCTTTCTTT.

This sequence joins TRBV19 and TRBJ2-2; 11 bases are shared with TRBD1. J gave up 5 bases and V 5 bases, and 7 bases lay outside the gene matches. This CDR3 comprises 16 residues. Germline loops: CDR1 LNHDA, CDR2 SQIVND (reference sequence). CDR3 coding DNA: TGTGCCAGTAGTTTCTGGGGGACAGGGGGAACCGGGGAGCTGTTTTTT. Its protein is CASSFWGTGGTGELFF.

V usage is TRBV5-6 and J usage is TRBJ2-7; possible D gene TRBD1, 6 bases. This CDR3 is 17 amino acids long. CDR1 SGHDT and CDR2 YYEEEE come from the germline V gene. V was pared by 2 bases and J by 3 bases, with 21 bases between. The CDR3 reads CASSFYAGFLGGYEQYF. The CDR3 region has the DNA TGTGCCAGCAGCTTCTACGCCGGCTTCCTAGGGGGCTACGAGCAGTACTTC.

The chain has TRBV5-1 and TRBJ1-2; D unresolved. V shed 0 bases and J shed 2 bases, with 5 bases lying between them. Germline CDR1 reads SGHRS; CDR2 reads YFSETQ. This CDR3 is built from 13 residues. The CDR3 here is CASSLATNYGYTF. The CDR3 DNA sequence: TGCGCCAGCAGCTTGGCAACAAACTATGGCTACACCTTC.